This is a list of T cell receptor beta chains from one sample in a study of cytomegalovirus exposure and HLA in healthy donors. The method was immunoSEQ multiplex PCR; TCRdb's version includes in-frame clones alone and lacks a portion of them. The table has some 150,000 clones, over 70% seen once; the top ten hold less than 2%. Sequencing used PBMCs. Receptor source: a woman under 30 in good health and CMV-seronegative. Each CDR3 is given with its conserved first and last residue. Each record gives: D gene, V gene, clone size, J gene, CDR3 protein, CDR3 DNA. D genes are given only for firm matches. Rows give clone size only sometimes, using once, few, many, or a class for an expanded clone.

TRBD1	TRBV10-2	NA	TRBJ1-1	CASSYGQGGNTEAFF	TGCGCCAGCAGTTACGGACAGGGAGGGAACACTGAAGCTTTCTTT
TRBD1	TRBV5-4	NA	TRBJ2-1	CASSSLGTGEGEQFF	TGTGCCAGCAGCTCATTAGGGACAGGGGAAGGCGAGCAGTTCTTC
TRBD2	TRBV18	NA	TRBJ2-2	CASSPPPGGANTGELFF	TGTGCCAGCTCACCACCCCCCGGGGGGGCCAATACCGGGGAGCTGTTTTTT
TRBD2	TRBV28	NA	TRBJ2-7	CASSQGTSGLREQYF	TGTGCCAGCAGTCAAGGGACTAGCGGTTTGAGGGAGCAGTACTTC
TRBD1	TRBV7-9	NA	TRBJ1-4	CASSSTGDNEKLFF	TGTGCCAGCAGCTCGACAGGGGATAATGAAAAACTGTTTTTT
TRBD1	TRBV6-5	NA	TRBJ1-5	CASSLTYRGYQPQHF	TGTGCCAGCAGCCTGACTTACAGGGGCTATCAGCCCCAGCATTTT
TRBD1	TRBV5-4	NA	TRBJ1-6	CASSSGQASSYNSPLHF	TGTGCCAGCAGCAGTGGACAGGCGAGCTCCTATAATTCACCCCTCCACTTT
TRBD2	TRBV5-1	once	TRBJ2-1	CASSSVPGLAGYNEQFF	TGCGCCAGCAGCTCCGTCCCGGGACTAGCGGGATACAATGAGCAGTTCTTC
NA	TRBV11-2	NA	TRBJ2-4	CASSARDLPGNIQYF	TGTGCCAGCAGCGCGAGGGACTTACCGGGAAACATTCAGTACTTC
TRBD1	TRBV19	NA	TRBJ1-5	CASSIRGRQPQHF	TGTGCCAGTAGTATCAGGGGGCGTCAGCCCCAGCATTTT
NA	TRBV6-1	NA	TRBJ1-2	CASIPTGSNYGYTF	TGTGCCAGCATCCCCACAGGGTCCAACTATGGCTACACCTTC
TRBD1	TRBV6-5	NA	TRBJ1-2	CASRDYTGATDGYTF	TGTGCCAGCAGAGACTATACAGGGGCCACTGATGGCTACACCTTC
TRBD1	TRBV5-1	once	TRBJ2-5	CASSLLPPGQGQETQYF	TGCGCCAGCAGCTTGCTCCCGCCGGGACAGGGACAAGAGACCCAGTACTTC
NA	TRBV6-6	once	TRBJ1-1	CASQQNTEAFF	TGTGCCAGCCAACAGAACACTGAAGCTTTCTTT
NA	TRBV9	NA	TRBJ1-4	CASSGEGKLFF	TGTGCCAGCAGCGGCGAGGGAAAACTGTTTTTT
NA	TRBV18	NA	TRBJ1-1	CASSLSREAEAFF	TGTGCCAGCTCACTGAGCCGGGAAGCTGAAGCTTTCTTT
NA	TRBV2	NA	TRBJ2-5	CASSGAAQETQYF	TGTGCCAGCAGTGGAGCGGCACAAGAGACCCAGTACTTC
TRBD1	TRBV7-9	NA	TRBJ1-2	CSSSLTGGGGYTF	TGTTCCAGCAGCTTGACAGGGGGTGGTGGCTACACCTTC
NA	TRBV6-5	NA	TRBJ1-1	CASSEVYYTEAFF	TGTGCCAGCAGTGAAGTATACTACACTGAAGCTTTCTTT
NA	TRBV18	NA	TRBJ1-1	CASSPRGGDTEAFF	TGTGCCAGCTCACCCCGGGGGGGGGACACTGAAGCTTTCTTT